This T cell receptor (beta chain) was identified in a study of breast tumors, draining lymph nodes, adjacent tissues. Study-wide results and caveats: Compared with basal-like, luminal-like tumors shared significantly more repertoire with nontumor tissue. Tumor repertoires ranked between lymph nodes and nontumor tissue in diversity, with V and J gene preferences. The lymph node origin of tumor T cells was framed as consistent with a hypothesis, not demonstrated.

Remarks on this clonotype: Its antigen is as yet unknown. A junction end diverges from the germline sequence, so it may reflect a read error.

TCRdb re-called the multiplex PCR reads with MiXCR, one entry per CDR3 protein. The sample includes about 120,000 distinct CDR3 sequences, roughly 21% of them seen just once. This CDR3 comprises 15 residues. Germline V gene sequence: CDR1 LGHDT, CDR2 YNNKEL (reference sequence). The lymph nodes were axillary draining lymph nodes from breast cancer patients. Material: axillary lymph node tissue. The sequence came from a female donor with breast cancer. Some clones in this sample may be carry-over from other donors' samples. This sequence joins TRBV3-1 and TRBJ2-2, with D tentatively TRBD2 (6 bases). In DNA form, the CDR3 reads TGTGCCGGCAGCCACCGGGACTTGAACACCGGGGAGCTGTTTTTT. It specifies CAGSHRDLNTGELFF. The complete variable domain, with remaining parts taken from reference TRBV3-1 and TRBJ2-2, reads DTAVSQTPKYLVTQMGNDKSIKCEQNLGHDTMYWYKQDSKKFLKIMFSYNNKELIINETVPNRFSPKSPDKAHLNLHINSLELGDSAVYFCAGSHRDLNTGELFFGEGSRLTVL.